This T cell receptor (beta chain) was captured by sequencing in a study of blood T cells in healthy people across ages. Details on this clonotype: The antigen is not known.

Through a sample-barcoded 5' primer and a J-beta primer mix, a second PCR was run for 7 to 11 cycles. Per sample, CDR3-containing paired-end reads numbered at least 3 million. A single record per CDR3 protein comes from TCRdb applying MiXCR to the 5' RACE reads. Of 1,500,000 or so distinct CDR3 sequences detected, about 42% appear once; the ten largest clones hold around 4%. CDR1 is SGHTA and CDR2 is FQGNSA in the germline V gene. The CDR3 runs to 15 residues. The V end lost 5 bases, the J end lost 0 bases, and 13 bases lay between the germline ends. Caucasian individuals from Russia who were healthy and aged roughly 6 to 95 acted as donors. Study observations and caveats: What prevented conclusive comparison of naive and antigen-experienced cells was that PBMCs were unsorted.

This chain joins TRBV7-2 and TRBJ1-1, with no clear D. This TCR was recovered from a woman aged 18-35 years in good health. The sequencing input was blood. Here the CDR3 reads CASSVMGSMNTEAFF. In nucleotides, the CDR3 is TGTGCCAGCAGCGTAATGGGGAGCATGAACACTGAAGCTTTCTTT.